This T cell receptor beta chain stems from a study of T-cell reconstitution after alpha-beta-depleted transplantation in children. This CDR3 spans 15 amino acids. CDR1 and CDR2 (germline): MNHEY, SMNVEV (reference sequence). V dropped 2 bases and J dropped 6; count of bases not matched to a gene: 5. For TCRbeta, the library was prepared with unique molecular identifiers. A single record per CDR3 protein comes from TCRdb applying MiXCR to the PCR reads. The sample gives around 680,000 distinct CDR3 sequences, about 15% of which show up once; 0.85% to 1.3% is in the top ten. This clonotype showed up just a few times.

This receptor was taken from a human donor who donated a stem cell graft to a child with acute myeloid leukemia. The chain links TRBV27 to TRBJ1-5; 9 bases agree with TRBD1. This specimen consisted of PBMCs from the stem cell graft donor, obtained from the stem cell graft. In DNA, the CDR3 is TGTGCCAGCAGTTTAAGGACAGGGGTTGCTCAGCCCCAGCATTTT. Translation gives CASSLRTGVAQPQHF.